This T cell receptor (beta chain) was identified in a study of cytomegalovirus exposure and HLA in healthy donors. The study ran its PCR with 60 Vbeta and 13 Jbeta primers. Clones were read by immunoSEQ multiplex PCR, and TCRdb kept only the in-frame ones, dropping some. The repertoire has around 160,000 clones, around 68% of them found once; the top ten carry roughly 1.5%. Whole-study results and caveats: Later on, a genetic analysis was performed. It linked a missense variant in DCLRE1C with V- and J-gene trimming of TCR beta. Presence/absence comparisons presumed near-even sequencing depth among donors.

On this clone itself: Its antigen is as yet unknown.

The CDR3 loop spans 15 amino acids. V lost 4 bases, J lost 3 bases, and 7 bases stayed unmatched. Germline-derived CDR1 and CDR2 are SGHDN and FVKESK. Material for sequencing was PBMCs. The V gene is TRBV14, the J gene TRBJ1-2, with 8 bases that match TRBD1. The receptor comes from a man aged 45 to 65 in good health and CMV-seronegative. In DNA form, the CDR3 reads TGTGCCAGCAGCCTCAGACAGGGGCCTTACTATGGCTACACCTTC. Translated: CASSLRQGPYYGYTF.